Each of the 3 T cell receptor beta chains below was sequenced from the same sample in a study of blood T cell repertoires in COVID-19. Method: immunoSEQ multiplex PCR; TCRdb's copy keeps in-frame clones and lacks some. Counted here are 200,000 to 250,000 clones, 88% occurring once; the ten biggest clones make up about 2.5%. Sample: peripheral blood. The receptors derive from an older woman with acute or convalescent COVID-19.

This clone was found once. The V gene is TRBV18, the J gene TRBJ1-2, with D tentatively TRBD1 (5 bases). CDR1 and CDR2 (germline): KGHSH, LQKENI. CDR3 size: 15 residues. Trimming left V 3 bases short and J 5 bases short, with 16 bases between. The CDR3 protein is CASSPLRGEEYGYTF. CDR3 coding DNA: TGTGCCAGCTCACCTCTGCGGGGGGAGGAGTATGGCTACACCTTC.

The rearrangement uses TRBV20-1 and TRBJ2-4, with D maybe TRBD1 (5 bases). V shed 3 bases and J shed 2 bases, with 8 bases lying between them. This CDR3 comprises 13 residues. Germline lookup yields CDR1 DFQATT and CDR2 SNEGSKA (reference sequence). This CDR3 reads CSASSGSKNIQYF. The CDR3 DNA follows: TGCAGTGCTAGTTCAGGGTCCAAAAACATTCAGTACTTC.

The J gene is TRBJ1-4, the V gene TRBV7-2; 7 bases are a match to TRBD1. V was pared by 1 base and J by 8 bases, with 7 bases of the junction left unmatched. The CDR3 length is 15 residues. CDR1 SGHTA and CDR2 FQGNSA come from the germline V gene. The CDR3 protein is CASSLEGGRGEKLFF. For the CDR3, the DNA is TGTGCCAGCAGCTTAGAAGGGGGCAGGGGGGAAAAACTGTTTTTT.